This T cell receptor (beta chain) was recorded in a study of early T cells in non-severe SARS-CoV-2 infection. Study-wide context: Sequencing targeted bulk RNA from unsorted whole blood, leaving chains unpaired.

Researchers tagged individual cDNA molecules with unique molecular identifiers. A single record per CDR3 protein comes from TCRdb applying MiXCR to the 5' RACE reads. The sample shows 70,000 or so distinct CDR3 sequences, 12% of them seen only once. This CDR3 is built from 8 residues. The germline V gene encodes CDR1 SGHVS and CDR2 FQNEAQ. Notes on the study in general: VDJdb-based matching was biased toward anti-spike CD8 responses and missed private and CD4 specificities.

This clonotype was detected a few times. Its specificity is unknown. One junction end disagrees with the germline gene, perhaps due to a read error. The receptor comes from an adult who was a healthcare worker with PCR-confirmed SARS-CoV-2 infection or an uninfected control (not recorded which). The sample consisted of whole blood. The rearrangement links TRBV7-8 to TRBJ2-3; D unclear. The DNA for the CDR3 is TGTGCCAGCGACGAATACGGTTTT. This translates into CASDEYGF.